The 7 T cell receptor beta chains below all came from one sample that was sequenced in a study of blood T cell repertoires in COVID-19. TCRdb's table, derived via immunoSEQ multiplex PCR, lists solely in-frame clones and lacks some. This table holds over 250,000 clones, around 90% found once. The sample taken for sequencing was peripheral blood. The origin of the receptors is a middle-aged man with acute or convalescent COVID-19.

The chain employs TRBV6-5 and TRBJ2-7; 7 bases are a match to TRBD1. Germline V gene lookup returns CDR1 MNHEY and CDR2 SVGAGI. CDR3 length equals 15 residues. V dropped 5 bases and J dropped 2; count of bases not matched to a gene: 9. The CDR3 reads CASSRTGTDPYEQYF. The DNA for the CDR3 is TGTGCCAGCAGTCGGACCGGGACAGACCCCTACGAGCAGTACTTC.

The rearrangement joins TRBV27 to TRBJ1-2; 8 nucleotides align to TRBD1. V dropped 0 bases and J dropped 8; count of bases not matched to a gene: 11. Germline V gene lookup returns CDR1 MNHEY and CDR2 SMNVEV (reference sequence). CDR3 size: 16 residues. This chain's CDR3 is CASSLSPTGVVKGYTF. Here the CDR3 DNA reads TGTGCCAGCAGTTTATCTCCGACAGGGGTCGTTAAAGGCTACACCTTC.

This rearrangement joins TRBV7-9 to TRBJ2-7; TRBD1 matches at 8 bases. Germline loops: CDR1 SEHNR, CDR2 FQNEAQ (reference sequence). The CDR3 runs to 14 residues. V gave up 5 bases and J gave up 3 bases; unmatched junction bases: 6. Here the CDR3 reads CASSATDRVYEQYF. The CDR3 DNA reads TGTGCCAGCAGCGCAACGGACAGGGTCTACGAGCAGTACTTC.

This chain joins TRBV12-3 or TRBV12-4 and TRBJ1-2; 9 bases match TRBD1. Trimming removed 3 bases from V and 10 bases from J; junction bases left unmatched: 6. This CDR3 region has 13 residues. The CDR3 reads CASSFSGTGLYTF. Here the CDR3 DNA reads TGTGCCAGCAGTTTTTCCGGGACAGGGCTCTACACCTTC.

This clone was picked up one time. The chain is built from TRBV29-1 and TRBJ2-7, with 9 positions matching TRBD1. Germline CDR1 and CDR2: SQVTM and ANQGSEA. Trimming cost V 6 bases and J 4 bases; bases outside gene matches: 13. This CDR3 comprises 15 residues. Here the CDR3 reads CSVSRPGQGDYEQYF. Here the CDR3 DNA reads TGCAGCGTGTCAAGACCGGGACAGGGCGATTACGAGCAGTACTTC.

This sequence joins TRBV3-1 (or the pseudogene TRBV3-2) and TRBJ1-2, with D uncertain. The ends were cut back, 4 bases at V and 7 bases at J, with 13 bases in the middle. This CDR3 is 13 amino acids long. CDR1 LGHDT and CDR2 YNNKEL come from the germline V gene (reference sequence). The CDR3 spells CASSPRPSAGYTF. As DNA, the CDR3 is TGTGCCAGCAGCCCCAGGCCTTCGGCTGGCTACACCTTC.

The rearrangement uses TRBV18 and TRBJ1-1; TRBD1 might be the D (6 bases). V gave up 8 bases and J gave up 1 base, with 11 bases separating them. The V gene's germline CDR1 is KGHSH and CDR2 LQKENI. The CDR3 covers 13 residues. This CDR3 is CASRGQSNTEAFF. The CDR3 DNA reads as TGTGCCAGCCGCGGACAGTCGAACACTGAAGCTTTCTTT.